This TCR beta chain was found in a study of shared clonotypes between healthy human individuals. A word on this clone: Its target is unknown.

Trimming stripped 5 bases from V and 4 bases from J, with 11 bases between. Germline CDR1 SEHNR, CDR2 FQNEAQ (reference sequence). The CDR3 consists of 13 residues. General observations from the study: Around 4.9% of naive CD4 clonotypes were shared across a few donors.

The authors split each subset's genomic DNA evenly across several immunoSEQ plates. The assay was immunoSEQ multiplex PCR, and TCRdb's table has in-frame clones only and misses some. The table has roughly 1,500,000 clones, approximately 98% seen once; the top ten hold about 0.45%. The sample was naive CD4+ T cells sorted from blood. Indicated subset: CD45RA+ positively selected. The chain couples TRBV7-9 to TRBJ1-1; D may be TRBD1 (5 bases). The sequence derives from a man aged 25 to 40 in good health. The CDR3 loop reads CASSTLGVTEAFF. For the CDR3, the DNA is TGTGCCAGCAGCACCTTGGGGGTCACTGAAGCTTTCTTT.